This entry features one T cell receptor beta chain sequence. Its antigen is unknown. Researchers prepared the TCRbeta library using unique molecular identifiers, the study reports. In TCRdb, the PCR reads were re-called with MiXCR into one record per CDR3 protein. The sample yields fewer than 1 million distinct CDR3 sequences, 16% seen once. This sample was taken from a study of T-cell reconstitution after alpha-beta-depleted transplantation in children. Germline V gene sequence: CDR1 DFQATT, CDR2 SNEGSKA (reference sequence). The junction had 5 bases not matched to a gene; V was cut back by 5 bases and J by 7 bases. The CDR3 covers 14 residues. Study-level results: Some patients' high day-60 TCRbeta diversity was attributed to recipient cells surviving conditioning.

The rearrangement joins TRBV20-1 to TRBJ2-1; 13 bases fit TRBD2. The clonotype was recovered from a male patient aged 10-17 years who had a stem cell transplant for acute lymphoblastic leukemia, so the T cells may come from the graft donor. Specimen: PBMCs, mostly from graft donor cells, collected 360 days after TCRalphabeta/CD19-depleted stem cell transplant. The CDR3 protein is CSAGLAGAQNEQFF. The DNA of the CDR3 is TGCAGTGCTGGACTAGCGGGAGCCCAGAATGAGCAGTTCTTC.